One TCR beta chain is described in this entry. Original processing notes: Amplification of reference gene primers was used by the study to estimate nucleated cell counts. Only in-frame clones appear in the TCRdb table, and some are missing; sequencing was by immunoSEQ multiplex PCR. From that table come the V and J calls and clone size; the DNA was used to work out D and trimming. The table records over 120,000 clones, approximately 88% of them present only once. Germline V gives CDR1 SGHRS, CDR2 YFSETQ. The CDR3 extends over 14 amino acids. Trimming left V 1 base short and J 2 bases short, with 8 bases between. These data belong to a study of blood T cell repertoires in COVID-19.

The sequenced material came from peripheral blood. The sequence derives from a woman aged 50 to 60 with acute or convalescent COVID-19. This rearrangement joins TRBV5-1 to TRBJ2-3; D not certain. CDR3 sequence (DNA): TGCGCCAGCAGCTTGTTCCAGGCCACAGATACGCAGTATTTT. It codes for CASSLFQATDTQYF.